This TCR beta chain was observed in a study of blood T cells in healthy people across ages. This clonotype was seen many times. What it binds is not known. Next came a second PCR, run for about 6 to 12 cycles, which used a sample-barcoded 5' primer along with a J-beta primer mix. TCRdb called the 5' RACE reads again in MiXCR, with one record for every CDR3 protein. The profile shows 850,000 to 950,000 distinct CDR3 sequences, about 28% of them singletons. Broader study findings: Donor CMV status, an unknown factor, possibly confounded changes in expanded clonotypes.

Researchers isolated at least 6.5 million PBMCs per sample. The germline V gene has CDR1 WNHNN and CDR2 SYGVQD (reference sequence). V was pared by 4 bases and J by 5 bases, with 20 bases between. The CDR3 consists of 16 residues. The origin of this receptor is a woman over 75 in good health. V gene TRBV10-1 combines with J gene TRBJ2-5; no clear D. Sequenced: blood. The CDR3 loop reads CASSGGGGPSRETQYF. CDR3 bases: TGCGCCAGCAGTGGAGGTGGCGGACCCTCACGGGAGACCCAGTACTTC.